This T cell receptor beta chain was found in a study of control samples from healthy donors and cancer patients. Clones were sequenced by immunoSEQ multiplex PCR, and TCRdb holds only the in-frame ones, with some missing. The data hold some 140,000 clones, with just under 95% observed a single time. The CDR3 runs 14 residues. Germline CDR1 reads SGHDN; CDR2 reads FVKESK. Trimming stripped 3 bases from V and 9 bases from J, with 12 bases between. The material sequenced was blood. The chain links TRBV14 to TRBJ1-6, with no clear D. This TCR came from a man in his forties in good health. CDR3 loop: CASSQYSLTSPLHF. The CDR3 bases are TGTGCCAGCAGCCAGTACAGCCTTACTTCACCCCTCCACTTT.